The clone carrying this T cell receptor (beta chain) was picked up one time. The antigen is not known. These data originate in a study of pediatric ulcerative colitis. Overall study results and limits: Blood-rectal clonal overlap within each person was significantly higher in ulcerative colitis patients than controls.

One to two pinch biopsies were taken from the rectum during colonoscopy. The CDR3 has 15 residues. Germline lookup yields CDR1 MDHEN and CDR2 SYDVKM. The germline V and J ends were trimmed by 6 bases and 8 bases, with 19 bases remaining between them. The survey-level immunoSEQ assay was used. Samples were sequenced at Survey level, maximum 500,000 reads. Sequenced by immunoSEQ multiplex PCR; TCRdb stores in-frame clones only, minus some. The table has around 40,000 clones, roughly 71% seen once. The V and J genes are TRBV28 and TRBJ1-4; possible D gene TRBD1, 5 bases. The sequenced sample consisted of gut tissue. The sequence came from a boy between 10 and 17 years old with severe ulcerative colitis. CDR3 sequence: CASSLALGAEEKLFF. The CDR3 DNA reads TGTGCCAGCAGCCTAGCCCTCGGGGCAGAGGAAAAACTGTTTTTT.